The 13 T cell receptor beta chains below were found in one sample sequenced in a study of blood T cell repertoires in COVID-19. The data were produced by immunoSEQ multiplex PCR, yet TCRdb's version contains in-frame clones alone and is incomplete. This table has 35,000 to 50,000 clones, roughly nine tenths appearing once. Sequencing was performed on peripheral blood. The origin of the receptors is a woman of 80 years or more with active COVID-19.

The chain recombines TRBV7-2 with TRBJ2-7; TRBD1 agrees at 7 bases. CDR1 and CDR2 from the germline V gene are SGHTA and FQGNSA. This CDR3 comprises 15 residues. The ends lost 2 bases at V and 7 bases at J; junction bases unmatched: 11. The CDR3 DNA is TGTGCCAGCAGCTTACCTCCGACAGGGTTAAGGGAGCAGTACTTC. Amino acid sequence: CASSLPPTGLREQYF.

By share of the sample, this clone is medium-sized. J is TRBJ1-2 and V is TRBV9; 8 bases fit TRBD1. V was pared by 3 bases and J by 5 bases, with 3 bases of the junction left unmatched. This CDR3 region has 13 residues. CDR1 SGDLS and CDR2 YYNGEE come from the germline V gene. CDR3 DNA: TGTGCCAGCAGCGGACAGGGGAGGTATGGCTACACCTTC. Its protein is CASSGQGRYGYTF.

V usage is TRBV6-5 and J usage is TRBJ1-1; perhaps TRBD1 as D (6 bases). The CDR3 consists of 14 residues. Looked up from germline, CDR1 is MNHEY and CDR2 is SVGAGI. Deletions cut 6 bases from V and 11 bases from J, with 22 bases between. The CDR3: CASSPDPPTGSAFF. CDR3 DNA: TGTGCCAGCAGCCCAGACCCCCCTACAGGGTCCGCTTTCTTT.

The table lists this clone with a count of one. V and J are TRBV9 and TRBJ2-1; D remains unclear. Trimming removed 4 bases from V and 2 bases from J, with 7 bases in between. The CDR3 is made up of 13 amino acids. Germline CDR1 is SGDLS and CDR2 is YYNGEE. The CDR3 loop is CASSLSPYNEQFF. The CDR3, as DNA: TGTGCCAGCAGCCTTAGCCCCTACAATGAGCAGTTCTTC.

CDR3 sequence reads: CSVSRSPGTEAFF. The CDR3 nucleotides read TGCAGCGTTTCAAGGTCCCCGGGCACTGAAGCTTTCTTT. V usage is TRBV29-1 and J usage is TRBJ1-1; D is uncertain. CDR1 is SQVTM, CDR2 ANQGSEA, per germline. The V gene lost 5 bases and the J gene lost 4 bases, with 14 bases spanning the gap. The CDR3 totals 13 residues.

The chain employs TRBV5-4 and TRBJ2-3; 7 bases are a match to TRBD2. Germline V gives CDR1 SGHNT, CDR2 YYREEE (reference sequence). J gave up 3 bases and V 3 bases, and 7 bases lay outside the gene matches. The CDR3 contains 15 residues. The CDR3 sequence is CASSSGGTGTDTQYF. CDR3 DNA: TGTGCCAGCAGCTCCGGGGGGACCGGGACAGATACGCAGTATTTT. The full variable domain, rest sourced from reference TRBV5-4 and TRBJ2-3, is ETGVTQSPTHLIKTRGQQVTLRCSSQSGHNTVSWYQQALGQGPQFIFQYYREEENGRGNFPPRFSGLQFPNYSSELNVNALELDDSALYLCASSSGGTGTDTQYFGPGTRLTVL.

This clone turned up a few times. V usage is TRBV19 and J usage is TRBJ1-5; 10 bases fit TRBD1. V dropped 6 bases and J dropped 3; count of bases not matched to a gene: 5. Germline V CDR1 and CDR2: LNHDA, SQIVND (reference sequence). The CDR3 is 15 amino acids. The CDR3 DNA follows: TGTGCCAGTAGCACGGACAGGGGGGCCAATCAGCCCCAGCATTTT. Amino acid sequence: CASSTDRGANQPQHF.

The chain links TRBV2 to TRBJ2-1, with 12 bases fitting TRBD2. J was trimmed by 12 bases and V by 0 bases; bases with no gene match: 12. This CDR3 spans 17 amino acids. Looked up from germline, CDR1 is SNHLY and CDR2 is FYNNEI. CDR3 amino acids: CASSEALGLAGGRVQFF. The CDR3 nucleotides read TGTGCCAGCAGTGAAGCGCTAGGGCTAGCGGGGGGGCGTGTGCAGTTCTTC. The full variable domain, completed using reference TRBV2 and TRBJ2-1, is EPEVTQTPSHQVTQMGQEVILRCVPISNHLYFYWYRQILGQKVEFLVSFYNNEISEKSEIFDDQFSVERPDGSNFTLKIRSTKLEDSAMYFCASSEALGLAGGRVQFFGPGTRLTVL.

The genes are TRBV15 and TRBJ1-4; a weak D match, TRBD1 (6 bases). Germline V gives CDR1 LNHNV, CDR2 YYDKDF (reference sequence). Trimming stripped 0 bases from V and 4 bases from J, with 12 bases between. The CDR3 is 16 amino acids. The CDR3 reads CATSRDLRTVNEKLFF. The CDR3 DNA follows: TGTGCCACCAGCAGAGATCTACGGACAGTTAATGAAAAACTGTTTTTT.

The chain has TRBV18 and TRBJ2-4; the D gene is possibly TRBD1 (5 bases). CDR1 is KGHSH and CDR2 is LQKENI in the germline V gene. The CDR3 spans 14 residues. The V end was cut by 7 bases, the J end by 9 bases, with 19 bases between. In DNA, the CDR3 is TGTGCCAGCTTACAGGACCCGAGCAAAGGCATTCAGTACTTC. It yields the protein CASLQDPSKGIQYF.

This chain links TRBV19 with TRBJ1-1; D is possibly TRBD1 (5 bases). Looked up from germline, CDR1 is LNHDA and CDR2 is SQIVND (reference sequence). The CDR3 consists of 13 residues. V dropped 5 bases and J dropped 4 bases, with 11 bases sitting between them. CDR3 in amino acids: CASSSDRGTEAFF. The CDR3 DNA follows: TGTGCCAGTAGTTCCGACAGAGGCACTGAAGCTTTCTTT.

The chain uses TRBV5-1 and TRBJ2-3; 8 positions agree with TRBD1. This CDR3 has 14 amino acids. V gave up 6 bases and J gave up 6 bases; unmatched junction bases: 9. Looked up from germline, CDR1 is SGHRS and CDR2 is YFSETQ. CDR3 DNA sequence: TGCGCCAGCAACTTCCAGGGGGCGGGGGATACGCAGTATTTT. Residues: CASNFQGAGDTQYF.

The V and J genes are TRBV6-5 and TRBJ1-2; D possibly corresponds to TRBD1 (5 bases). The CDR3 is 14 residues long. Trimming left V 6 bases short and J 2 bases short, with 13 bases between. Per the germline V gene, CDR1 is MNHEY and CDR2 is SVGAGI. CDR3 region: CASSQGRGNYGYTF. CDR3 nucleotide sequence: TGTGCCAGCAGCCAGGGACGGGGGAACTATGGCTACACCTTC.